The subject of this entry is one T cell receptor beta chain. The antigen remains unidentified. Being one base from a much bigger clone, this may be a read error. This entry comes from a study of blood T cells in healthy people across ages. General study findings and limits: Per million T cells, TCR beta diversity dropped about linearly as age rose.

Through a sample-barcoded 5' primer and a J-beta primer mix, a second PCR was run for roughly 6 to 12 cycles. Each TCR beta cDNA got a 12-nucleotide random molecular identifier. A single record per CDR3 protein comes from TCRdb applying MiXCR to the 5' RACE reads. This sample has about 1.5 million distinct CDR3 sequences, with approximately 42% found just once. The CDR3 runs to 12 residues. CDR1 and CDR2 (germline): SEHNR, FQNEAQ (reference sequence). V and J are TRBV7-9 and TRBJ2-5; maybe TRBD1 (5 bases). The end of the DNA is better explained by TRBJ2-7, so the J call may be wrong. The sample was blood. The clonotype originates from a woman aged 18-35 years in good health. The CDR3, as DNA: TGTGCCAGCAGCCCGGACAAGTACGAGCAGTACTTC. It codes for CASSPDKYEQYF.